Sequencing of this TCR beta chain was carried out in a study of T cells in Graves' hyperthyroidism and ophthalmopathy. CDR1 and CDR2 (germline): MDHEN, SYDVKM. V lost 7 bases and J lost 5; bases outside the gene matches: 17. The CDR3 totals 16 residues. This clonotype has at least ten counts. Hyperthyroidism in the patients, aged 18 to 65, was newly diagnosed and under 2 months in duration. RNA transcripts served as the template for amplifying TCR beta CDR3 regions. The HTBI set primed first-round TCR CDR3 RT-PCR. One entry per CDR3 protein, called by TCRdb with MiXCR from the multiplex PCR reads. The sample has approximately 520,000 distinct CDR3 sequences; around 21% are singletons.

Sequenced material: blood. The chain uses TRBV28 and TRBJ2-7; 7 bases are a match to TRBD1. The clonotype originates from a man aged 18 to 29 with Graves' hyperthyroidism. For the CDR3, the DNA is TGTGCCAGCACCCGAGGGCCCTCACAGGGGTCCCACGAGCAGTACTTC. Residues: CASTRGPSQGSHEQYF.